Shown below are 26 T cell receptor beta chains from a single sample sequenced in a study of blood T cell repertoires in COVID-19. Measured with immunoSEQ multiplex PCR; TCRdb has only the in-frame clones, and not every one. The sample carries about 250,000 clones, less than 85% recorded once. Sequenced input: peripheral blood. These receptors originate from a woman of 80 years or more with active or convalescent COVID-19.

This chain connects TRBV9 to TRBJ2-1, with 7 bases lining up with TRBD1. The CDR3 has 15 residues. Losses at the gene ends were 2 bases for V and 4 bases for J; bases not matched to a gene: 6. Germline CDR1 and CDR2: SGDLS and YYNGEE. The CDR3 DNA follows: TGTGCCAGCAGCGTTAGGGGGCCATCATACAATGAGCAGTTCTTC. This translates into CASSVRGPSYNEQFF.

The chain couples TRBV18 to TRBJ2-1; 10 positions agree with TRBD2. The CDR3 is 15 amino acids. From germline, CDR1 is KGHSH and CDR2 LQKENI. V dropped 4 bases and J dropped 10; count of bases not matched to a gene: 10. This chain's CDR3 is CASSLLGTSDLEQFF. Here the CDR3 DNA reads TGTGCCAGCTCACTCCTGGGGACTAGCGATTTAGAGCAGTTCTTC. The full variable domain, with the rest looked up from reference TRBV18 and TRBJ2-1, is NAGVMQNPRHLVRRRGQEARLRCSPMKGHSHVYWYRQLPEEGLKFMVYLQKENIIDESGMPKERFSAEFPKEGPSILRIQQVVRGDSAAYFCASSLLGTSDLEQFFGPGTRLTVL.

The chain recombines TRBV5-1 with TRBJ2-6; D is possibly TRBD1 (6 bases). The CDR3 contains 17 residues. Germline CDR1 SGHRS, CDR2 YFSETQ. V lost 1 base and J 0 bases, leaving 11 bases between the germline ends. CDR3 residues: CASSLQGPSSGANVLTF. CDR3 nucleotides: TGCGCCAGCAGCTTGCAGGGGCCTAGCTCTGGGGCCAACGTCCTGACTTTC.

Details on this clone: The sample carries other DNA sequences with the same CDR3. The gene calls are TRBV5-1 and TRBJ1-1; D is possibly TRBD1 (6 bases). Germline CDR1 reads SGHRS; CDR2 reads YFSETQ. The V gene lost 1 base and the J gene lost 4 bases, with 11 bases spanning the gap. The CDR3 is made up of 14 amino acids. This CDR3 is CASSLTGQSTEAFF. DNA of the CDR3: TGCGCCAGCAGCTTGACAGGGCAGAGCACTGAAGCTTTCTTT. Drawing the rest from reference TRBV5-1 and TRBJ1-1, the complete variable domain is KAGVTQTPRYLIKTRGQQVTLSCSPISGHRSVSWYQQTPGQGLQFLFEYFSETQRNKGNFPGRFSGRQFSNSRSEMNVSTLELGDSALYLCASSLTGQSTEAFFGQGTRLTVV.

V usage is TRBV7-9 and J usage is TRBJ2-1; 7 bases fit TRBD1. Germline CDR1 SEHNR, CDR2 FQNEAQ (reference sequence). The CDR3 runs to 16 residues. V gave up 3 bases and J gave up 0 bases; unmatched junction bases: 5. The CDR3 loop is CASSFPGQLSYNEQFF. The CDR3 nucleotides are TGTGCCAGCAGCTTCCCGGGACAGCTCTCCTACAATGAGCAGTTCTTC.

This clone appeared a single time. The rearrangement joins TRBV19 to TRBJ1-2; the match to TRBD1 covers 9 bases. The CDR3 runs to 12 residues. Germline V gene sequence: CDR1 LNHDA, CDR2 SQIVND (reference sequence). The trim removed 7 bases at V and 4 bases at J, leaving 1 base unmatched. CDR3 nucleotides: TGTGCCAGTAAGACAGGGGGCTATGGCTACACCTTC. Translated, it gives CASKTGGYGYTF. Variable domain in full (rest from reference TRBV19 and TRBJ1-2): DGGITQSPKYLFRKEGQNVTLSCEQNLNHDAMYWYRQDPGQGLRLIYYSQIVNDFQKGDIAEGYSVSREKKESFPLTVTSAQKNPTAFYLCASKTGGYGYTFGSGTRLTVV.

In this sample, this clone turned up once. The genes are TRBV10-2 and TRBJ2-1; D perhaps matches TRBD2 (5 bases). The germline V gene has CDR1 WSHSY and CDR2 SAAADI. Trimming left V 3 bases short and J 3 bases short, with 9 bases between. The CDR3 runs 14 residues. The DNA for the CDR3 is TGCGCCAGCAGTGAAAGCGGACTCTACAATGAGCAGTTCTTC. This translates into CASSESGLYNEQFF.

This clone was counted once. The chain has TRBV6-1 and TRBJ1-5; the D gene is possibly TRBD1 (6 bases). Germline CDR1 MNHNS, CDR2 SASEGT. Deletions cut 2 bases from V and 2 bases from J, with 13 bases between. The CDR3 sequence is 16 residues long. The DNA of the CDR3 is TGTGCCAGCAGTGAACTTTGGGGGCTGGGCAATCAGCCCCAGCATTTT. Translated: CASSELWGLGNQPQHF.

The rearrangement joins TRBV5-1 to TRBJ1-1; D might be TRBD1 (6 bases). CDR3 length equals 14 residues. V lost 0 bases to trimming and J lost 3 bases, with 9 bases between them. CDR1 and CDR2 from the germline V gene are SGHRS and YFSETQ. The CDR3 nucleotides are TGCGCCAGCAGCTTGGTCAGGGGCGACACTGAAGCTTTCTTT. Protein product: CASSLVRGDTEAFF.

Worth noting for this clone: Other DNA sequences in this specimen translate into the identical CDR3. The chain links TRBV19 to TRBJ1-2; D is ambiguous. V dropped 1 base and J dropped 8 bases, with 8 bases sitting between them. The length of the CDR3 is 12 residues. Germline CDR1 is LNHDA and CDR2 is SQIVND (reference sequence). The CDR3 spells CASSIAGNGYTF. The CDR3 DNA sequence: TGTGCCAGTAGTATAGCAGGAAACGGCTACACCTTC.

The chain couples TRBV19 to TRBJ1-5, with D perhaps TRBD1 (5 bases). Germline loops: CDR1 LNHDA, CDR2 SQIVND (reference sequence). The V end lost 3 bases, the J end lost 1 base, and 10 bases lay between the germline ends. The CDR3 length is 15 residues. CDR3 nucleotide sequence: TGTGCCAGTAGTATCGCTGGGGGGAGCAATCAGCCCCAGCATTTT. This translates into CASSIAGGSNQPQHF.

J is TRBJ1-5 and V is TRBV19, with D perhaps matching TRBD1 (6 bases). Between the trimmed V and J ends, which lost 8 bases and 2 bases, there was a span of 13 bases. The germline gives CDR1 LNHDA, CDR2 SQIVND (reference sequence). The CDR3 has 14 residues. For the CDR3, the DNA is TGTGCCAGTTACAGGGTCGGGGGCAATCAGCCCCAGCATTTT. It encodes CASYRVGGNQPQHF.

This clone appeared a few times. CDR3 in amino acids: CATSRTGALYEQYF. DNA for the CDR3: TGTGCCACCAGCAGGACAGGGGCCCTCTACGAGCAGTACTTC. V and J are TRBV15 and TRBJ2-7, with 8 bases identical to TRBD1. Losses at the gene ends were 3 bases for V and 3 bases for J; bases not matched to a gene: 4. This CDR3 is built from 14 residues. Germline V gene sequence: CDR1 LNHNV, CDR2 YYDKDF (reference sequence).

J is TRBJ2-7 and V is TRBV2; D gene uncertain. The CDR3 length is 15 residues. V gave up 2 bases and J gave up 1 base, with 12 bases separating them. CDR1 is SNHLY, CDR2 FYNNEI, per germline. The DNA of the CDR3 is TGTGCCAGCAGTGAAAATCCAACAGTTTCCTACGAGCAGTACTTC. Its translation is CASSENPTVSYEQYF.

This chain connects TRBV7-2 to TRBJ2-5; 7 bases are a match to TRBD2. Germline V gives CDR1 SGHTA, CDR2 FQGNSA. V lost 5 bases, J lost 4 bases, and 7 bases stayed unmatched. This CDR3 is built from 14 residues. This CDR3 is CASSRGTGGETQYF. Written as DNA, the CDR3 is TGTGCCAGCAGCCGCGGAACGGGGGGAGAGACCCAGTACTTC.

V is TRBV12-3 or TRBV12-4 and J is TRBJ2-7; D is uncertain. This CDR3 has 13 amino acids. Between the trimmed V and J ends, which lost 8 bases and 5 bases, there was a span of 16 bases. CDR3 protein: CASAVVSTNEQYF. The CDR3 nucleotides read TGTGCCAGCGCCGTGGTCTCTACTAACGAGCAGTACTTC.

The rearrangement uses TRBV6-1 and TRBJ1-2; TRBD1 agrees at 7 bases. Germline V CDR1 and CDR2: MNHNS, SASEGT. This CDR3 is 12 amino acids long. Unmatched junction bases numbered 3, after V lost 3 bases and J lost 8 bases. The CDR3 is CASSDRGWGYTF. In nucleotides, the CDR3 is TGTGCCAGCAGTGACAGGGGGTGGGGCTACACCTTC.

V is TRBV5-1 and J is TRBJ2-7; D perhaps matches TRBD1 (6 bases). CDR1 is SGHRS, CDR2 YFSETQ, per germline. The CDR3 extends over 17 amino acids. The V end lost 0 bases, the J end lost 2 bases, and 18 bases lay between the germline ends. This chain's CDR3 is CASSLGPPGTGTYEQYF. The CDR3 DNA reads as TGCGCCAGCAGCTTGGGACCTCCCGGAACAGGGACCTACGAGCAGTACTTC.

The chain joins TRBV6-4 to TRBJ2-7, with 7 bases fitting TRBD1. The CDR3 covers 14 residues. V was clipped by 8 bases and J by 3 bases; unmatched bases: 10. The germline V gene has CDR1 MRHNA and CDR2 SNTAGT. The DNA of the CDR3 is TGTGCCAGCCTGATCCCGGGACAGATCTACGAGCAGTACTTC. It encodes CASLIPGQIYEQYF.

The chain couples TRBV4-2 to TRBJ2-3, with 8 bases identical to TRBD2. V lost 1 base to trimming and J lost 2 bases; unmatched junction nucleotides: 11. The CDR3 consists of 18 residues. Germline V CDR1 and CDR2: LGHNA, YNFKEQ. CDR3 loop: CASSQGGASGPLTDTQYF. CDR3 nucleotides: TGTGCCAGCAGCCAAGGAGGGGCTAGCGGGCCACTCACAGATACGCAGTATTTT.

V and J are TRBV15 and TRBJ1-4; 7 nucleotides line up with TRBD1. V was pared by 3 bases and J by 3 bases, with 4 bases of the junction left unmatched. The CDR3 length is 15 residues. In germline, CDR1 is LNHNV, CDR2 YYDKDF (reference sequence). The CDR3 region has the DNA TGTGCCACCAGCAGGGAACAGGGGCCTAATGAAAAACTGTTTTTT. Its protein is CATSREQGPNEKLFF. The full variable domain, rest sourced from reference TRBV15 and TRBJ1-4, is DAMVIQNPRYQVTQFGKPVTLSCSQTLNHNVMYWYQQKSSQAPKLLFHYYDKDFNNEADTPDNFQSRRPNTSFCFLDIRSPGLGDTAMYLCATSREQGPNEKLFFGSGTQLSVL.

This chain connects TRBV3-1 (or the pseudogene TRBV3-2) to TRBJ1-3, with D maybe TRBD1 (6 bases). The CDR3 runs 15 residues. Trimming removed 2 bases at V and 2 bases at J, with 10 bases between. Germline loops: CDR1 LGHDT, CDR2 YNNKEL (reference sequence). CDR3 DNA sequence: TGTGCCAGCAGCCAATCAACAGGGCCTGGAAACACCATATATTTT. Amino acid sequence: CASSQSTGPGNTIYF.

The gene calls are TRBV5-1 and TRBJ2-3; possibly TRBD1 for D (6 bases). The CDR3 runs 14 residues. Trimming left V 1 base short and J 4 bases short, with 10 bases between. CDR1 and CDR2 (germline): SGHRS, YFSETQ. CDR3 nucleotides: TGCGCCAGCAGCTTGAGTGGGGGCGCAGATACGCAGTATTTT. Translation: CASSLSGGADTQYF.

The genes are TRBV28 and TRBJ2-1, with 7 bases that match TRBD1. V shed 7 bases and J 5 bases; nucleotides not matched to a gene: 2. The CDR3 contains 12 residues. The germline CDR1 and CDR2 sequences are MDHEN and SYDVKM. Here the CDR3 DNA reads TGTGCCAGCACGGGACAGAACAATGAGCAGTTCTTC. Protein sequence: CASTGQNNEQFF.

The gene calls are TRBV6-5 and TRBJ2-2; the match to TRBD1 covers 7 bases. The CDR3 runs 16 residues. Germline CDR1 reads MNHEY; CDR2 reads SVGAGI. V was clipped by 0 bases and J by 2 bases; unmatched bases: 3. DNA for the CDR3: TGTGCCAGCAGTTACTCTGGGGACAGAAACACCGGGGAGCTGTTTTTT. It is translated as CASSYSGDRNTGELFF.

This sequence joins TRBV3-1 (or the pseudogene TRBV3-2) and TRBJ2-1; the match to TRBD2 covers 8 bases. Trimming removed 3 bases from V and 0 bases from J; junction bases left unmatched: 1. The CDR3 runs 15 residues. CDR1 LGHDT and CDR2 YNNKEL come from the germline V gene (reference sequence). Here the CDR3 reads CASSHGTSSYNEQFF. The CDR3 DNA sequence: TGTGCCAGCAGCCATGGGACTAGCTCCTACAATGAGCAGTTCTTC.